This TCR beta chain was identified during a study of neoadjuvant anti-PD-1 for oral cavity cancer. Whole-study context: Patients without progression received a fourth nivolumab dose around day 43, then surgical resection on days 50-56. Study-wide results and caveats: With three patients per group, TCR findings need larger cohorts.

On this clone: The antigen is not known.

Time point of the sample: after neoadjuvant nivolumab, at surgical resection. Patients had newly diagnosed, untreated stage II-IVA oral cavity squamous cell carcinoma. Two replicates per tumor sample, mostly from roughly 5 ug of genomic DNA. Generated by immunoSEQ multiplex PCR, the TCRdb table keeps only in-frame clones and is missing some. Among tens of thousands of clones listed, under 45% were seen once. Per the germline V gene, CDR1 is SGHVS and CDR2 is FNYEAQ. The CDR3 spans 14 residues. V was pared by 4 bases and J by 9 bases, with 18 bases between. The source of this sequence is a person aged 40 to 85 with oral cavity squamous cell carcinoma. The chain uses TRBV7-6 and TRBJ1-1; D gene uncertain. Sequenced material: tumor tissue, taken after nivolumab (anti-PD-1) treatment. CDR3 coding DNA: TGTGCCAGCAGCTCAGGCTTCGGTGGTGAGAAAGCTTTCTTT. The encoded protein is CASSSGFGGEKAFF.